These T cell receptor beta chains were read from a single sample in a study of identical twins. TCRdb itself ran the 5' RACE reads through MiXCR, one entry per CDR3 protein. The sample includes 200,000 to 300,000 distinct CDR3 sequences, over 9.5% seen only once; the top ten take 9% to 10%. Sequenced material: memory T cells sorted from blood. The receptors were gathered from a man aged 45-65 years in good health. Each CDR3 is given with its conserved first and last residue. D genes are given only for firm matches. Some rows have no size entry. The others give once, few or many, or a class for an expanded clone.

>TRBD1|many|TRBJ1-2|TRBV20-1
CSATRTGISYGYTF
TGCAGTGCAACCCGGACAGGAATTAGCTATGGCTACACCTTC
>NA|few|TRBJ2-2|TRBV20-1
CSARRRERALGGELFF
TGCAGTGCCCGACGGAGGGAGAGGGCCTTGGGCGGGGAGCTGTTTTTT
>NA|few|TRBJ2-2|TRBV20-1
CSASGFVGTGELFF
TGCAGTGCTAGTGGGTTTGTGGGCACCGGGGAGCTGTTTTTT
>NA|many|TRBJ2-5|TRBV5-1
CASNSLVGQQETQYF
TGCGCCAGCAATAGTCTAGTGGGGCAGCAAGAGACCCAGTACTTC
>NA|few|TRBJ2-7|TRBV30
CAWSGVDYEQYF
TGTGCCTGGAGTGGCGTAGACTACGAGCAGTACTTC
>NA|NA|TRBJ2-2|TRBV27
CASSPTFRGAGELFF
TGTGCCAGCAGTCCCACCTTTCGAGGGGCCGGGGAGCTGTTTTTT
>NA|many|TRBJ1-2|TRBV20-1
CSAHRANYGYTF
TGCAGTGCTCACAGGGCCAACTATGGCTACACCTTC
>TRBD2|few|TRBJ2-5|TRBV11-2
CASSLGFSSGRETQYF
TGTGCCAGCAGCTTAGGTTTTTCTAGCGGGAGGGAGACCCAGTACTTC
>TRBD1|once|TRBJ1-2|TRBV5-1
CASSSNRGGGYGYTF
TGCGCCAGCAGCTCAAACAGGGGCGGAGGCTATGGCTACACCTTC
>TRBD2|many|TRBJ2-3|TRBV2
CASTLARGGADTQYF
TGTGCCAGCACCCTCGCGCGGGGGGGTGCAGATACGCAGTATTTT
>NA|NA|TRBJ2-7|TRBV15
CATSKGGYEQYF
TGTGCCACCAGCAAAGGAGGTTACGAGCAGTACTTC
>TRBD1|many|TRBJ2-1|TRBV5-1
CASSHDRGGNEQFF
TGCGCCAGCAGCCACGACAGGGGAGGTAATGAGCAGTTCTTC
>NA|many|TRBJ2-5|TRBV5-1
CASSFRQETQYF
TGTGCCAGCAGCTTTAGACAAGAGACCCAGTACTTC
>NA|few|TRBJ1-4|TRBV7-9
CASSIGGKYNEKLFF
TGTGCCAGCAGCATAGGAGGGAAATACAATGAAAAACTGTTTTTT
>TRBD1|NA|TRBJ1-1|TRBV6-1
CASRSGTEKTQAFF
TGTGCCAGCAGGTCCGGGACAGAAAAGACACAAGCTTTCTTT
>NA|many|TRBJ1-4|TRBV4-2
CASSQVGSLGEKLFF
TGTGCCAGCAGCCAAGTAGGTTCCCTGGGGGAAAAACTGTTTTTT
>TRBD2|many|TRBJ2-5|TRBV28
CASSFLAGRETQYF
TGTGCCAGCAGTTTTCTAGCGGGGAGGGAGACCCAGTACTTC
>NA|many|TRBJ1-3|TRBV6-5
CASSYGAGSGNTIYF
TGTGCCAGCAGTTACGGGGCAGGGTCCGGAAACACCATATATTTT
>NA|NA|TRBJ2-2|TRBV2
CASSDYFLDKNTGELFF
TGTGCCAGCAGTGATTATTTCTTGGACAAAAACACCGGGGAGCTGTTTTTT
>NA|NA|TRBJ1-3|TRBV28
CASSLTPLGLFSQSGNTIYF
TGTGCCAGCAGCCTTACGCCGTTGGGACTTTTCTCTCAGTCTGGAAACACCATATATTTT
>NA|NA|TRBJ2-7|TRBV3-1
CASSQDYRVAEQYF
TGTGCCAGCAGCCAAGATTACAGGGTGGCCGAGCAGTACTTC
>TRBD1|many|TRBJ1-4|TRBV20-1
CSARTPGQGTSSTNEKLFF
TGCAGTGCTAGAACGCCGGGACAGGGAACGAGCTCAACTAATGAAAAACTGTTTTTT
>TRBD2|many|TRBJ2-3|TRBV29-1
CSVDGTSSADTQYF
TGCAGCGTTGATGGGACTAGCTCCGCAGATACGCAGTATTTT
>TRBD1|NA|TRBJ2-5|TRBV10-3
CAISESGQGRETQYF
TGTGCCATCAGTGAGTCGGGACAGGGAAGGGAGACCCAGTACTTC